This T cell receptor beta chain appears in the sequencing data of a study of response to subunit inactivated influenza vaccine. Study outcomes and limitations: Authors suggested seasonal influenza vaccinations each recruit few new T cells.

V lost 5 bases to trimming and J lost 11 bases, with 12 bases between them. This CDR3 is built from 11 residues. With regard to this clonotype: Its specificity is unknown.

One entry per CDR3 protein, called by TCRdb with MiXCR from the RT-PCR reads. The table has hundreds of thousands of distinct CDR3 sequences, approximately 15% seen once; the top ten hold 5.5% to 8%. Sample: PBMCs from blood, taken 14 to 15 days before vaccination. This rearrangement joins TRBV12-3 or TRBV12-4 to TRBJ2-5; D assignment may be TRBD1 or TRBD2 (6 bases each). The TCR sequence derives from a middle-aged man who received an inactivated influenza vaccine. CDR3 sequence (DNA): TGTGCCAGCAGTGACCCGGGGGCACAGTACTTC. It is translated as CASSDPGAQYF.